This T cell receptor (beta chain) was profiled in a study of shared clonotypes between healthy human individuals. Study conclusions and caveats: As a rule, naive subsets had a larger estimated richness than memory subsets.

Only in-frame clones appear in the TCRdb table, and some are missing; sequencing was by immunoSEQ multiplex PCR. The sample lists about 2 million clones; 95% were seen once. Points on this clone: Its antigen is not known.

Healthy HIV-negative adults with no recent acute infections or vaccinations were recruited as donors. V was cut by 5 bases and J by 5 bases, with 10 bases left in between. The germline gives CDR1 SEHNR, CDR2 FQNEAQ (reference sequence). The CDR3 covers 13 residues. Sequencing was performed on naive CD4+ T cells sorted from blood. This sample's subset: CD45RA+ positively selected. The chain recombines TRBV7-9 with TRBJ2-1; D gene uncertain. This clonotype originated in a man aged 18 to 35 in good health. As DNA, the CDR3 is TGTGCCAGCAGCCCCTACCGTGACAATGAGCAGTTCTTC. Protein sequence: CASSPYRDNEQFF. The complete variable domain, with remaining parts taken from reference TRBV7-9 and TRBJ2-1, reads DTGVSQNPRHKITKRGQNVTFRCDPISEHNRLYWYRQTLGQGPEFLTYFQNEAQLEKSRLLSDRFSAERPKGSFSTLEIQRTEQGDSAMYLCASSPYRDNEQFFGPGTRLTVL.